The 18 T cell receptor beta chains below all came from one sample that was sequenced in a study of radiation and T cells in renal cell carcinoma. The protocol was immunoSEQ multiplex PCR, while the TCRdb copy is restricted to in-frame clones and leaves out a portion. Of 90,000 to 100,000 clones in the sample, 65% to 90% are singletons; the top ten hold approximately 7.8%. Time point indicated: blood 4 weeks post-SBRT, at nephrectomy. Treatment given: 15 Gy SBRT to primary tumor, nephrectomy 4 weeks later. The starting material was blood, obtained from a patient whose treatment included radiotherapy and nephrectomy. These receptors all come from a man between 60 and 70 years old with renal cell carcinoma.

V is TRBV7-9 and J is TRBJ2-5, with D hard to call. Trimming cost V 2 bases and J 4 bases, with 11 bases left between them. The CDR3 consists of 14 residues. Germline V lookup: CDR1 SEHNR, CDR2 FQNEAQ (reference sequence). CDR3 sequence: CASSLPGRRETQYF. The CDR3 DNA reads TGTGCCAGCAGCTTACCAGGACGGAGAGAGACCCAGTACTTC.

The genes are TRBV9 and TRBJ2-5; maybe TRBD2 (6 bases). The V end lost 0 bases, the J end lost 5 bases, and 17 bases lay between the germline ends. The CDR3 is made up of 16 amino acids. CDR1 and CDR2 (germline): SGDLS, YYNGEE. CDR3 nucleotide sequence: TGTGCCAGCAGCGTAGAACCGGGACTCGTTTCGGAGACCCAGTACTTC. Encoded protein: CASSVEPGLVSETQYF.

The rearrangement joins TRBV11-3 to TRBJ2-5; D gene uncertain. The CDR3 contains 13 residues. V was trimmed by 4 bases and J by 4 bases, leaving 10 bases between them. Looked up from germline, CDR1 is SGHNT and CDR2 is YENEEA. The CDR3 DNA is TGTGCCAGCAGCTCCGCAGGTGGAGAGACCCAGTACTTC. Translating it yields CASSSAGGETQYF. Full variable domain (missing parts from reference TRBV11-3 and TRBJ2-5): EAGVVQSPRYKIIEKKQPVAFWCNPISGHNTLYWYLQNLGQGPELLIRYENEEAVDDSQLPKDRFSAERLKGVDSTLKIQPAELGDSAVYLCASSSAGGETQYFGPGTRLLVL.

This sequence joins TRBV6-6 and TRBJ1-5, with D possibly TRBD1 on 6 matching bases. The CDR3 has 14 residues. Germline lookup yields CDR1 MNHNY and CDR2 SVGAGI (reference sequence). V was clipped by 2 bases and J by 4 bases, with 9 bases between them. For the CDR3, the DNA is TGTGCCAGCAGTTACGGACAGAGGAATCAGCCCCAGCATTTT. This gives the protein CASSYGQRNQPQHF.

The genes are TRBV2 and TRBJ2-6, with 7 nucleotides matching TRBD1. Germline V gene sequence: CDR1 SNHLY, CDR2 FYNNEI. This CDR3 is built from 16 residues. V dropped 6 bases and J dropped 0; count of bases not matched to a gene: 5. The CDR3 nucleotides are TGTGCCAGCAGGATAACAGGGGTCTCTGGGGCCAACGTCCTGACTTTC. Its protein product is CASRITGVSGANVLTF.

This clone was counted many times. The V gene is TRBV10-3, the J gene TRBJ1-3; 7 nucleotides match TRBD1. This CDR3 is 17 amino acids long. In germline, CDR1 is ENHRY, CDR2 SYGVKD. With 11 bases clipped from V and 4 bases from J, the junction kept 20 bases outside the gene matches. The CDR3 loop is CAPRRQGILIAGNTIYF. CDR3 nucleotides: TGTGCCCCGAGACGACAGGGAATCTTAATAGCCGGAAACACCATATATTTT.

The V and J genes are TRBV9 and TRBJ1-2; no clear D gene. The germline V and J ends were trimmed by 2 bases and 6 bases, with 14 bases remaining between them. Germline V gene lookup returns CDR1 SGDLS and CDR2 YYNGEE. The CDR3 contains 14 residues. The CDR3 sequence: CASSVLRGGDGYTF. CDR3 in DNA: TGTGCCAGCAGCGTCTTACGGGGAGGTGATGGCTACACCTTC.

The chain recombines TRBV11-2 with TRBJ1-5; TRBD1 aligns across 11 bases. The J segment lost 2 bases and the V segment lost 5 bases, leaving 2 bases of the junction unmatched. This CDR3 spans 15 amino acids. Looked up from germline, CDR1 is SGHAT and CDR2 is FQNNGV. CDR3 sequence: CASSTGQGGNQPQHF. The CDR3, as DNA: TGTGCCAGCAGCACGGGACAGGGGGGCAATCAGCCCCAGCATTTT. Looking up the rest from reference TRBV11-2 and TRBJ1-5 gives the full variable domain: EAGVAQSPRYKIIEKRQSVAFWCNPISGHATLYWYQQILGQGPKLLIQFQNNGVVDDSQLPKDRFSAERLKGVDSTLKIQPAKLEDSAVYLCASSTGQGGNQPQHFGDGTRLSIL.

This clone was observed a handful of times. The chain joins TRBV9 to TRBJ1-1, with a weak D call TRBD1 (6 bases). This CDR3 region has 15 residues. CDR1 SGDLS and CDR2 YYNGEE come from the germline V gene. V was shortened by 3 bases and J by 1 base, with 13 bases between the two germline ends. CDR3 nucleotides: TGTGCCAGCAGCGCTTCAGGGGCGACGAACACTGAAGCTTTCTTT. It specifies CASSASGATNTEAFF.

This chain connects TRBV5-5 to TRBJ2-1, with D possibly TRBD1 on 6 matching bases. The CDR3 has 13 residues. Trimming left V 3 bases short and J 9 bases short, with 13 bases between. The germline gives CDR1 SGHKS, CDR2 YYEKEE (reference sequence). The CDR3 DNA is TGTGCCAGCAGCTCCGGGACATTGGGTGAGCAGTTCTTC. Protein: CASSSGTLGEQFF.

V is TRBV7-6 and J is TRBJ2-1, with D perhaps TRBD1 or TRBD2 (5 bases each). The CDR3 is 13 residues long. V gave up 5 bases and J gave up 7 bases, with 12 bases separating them. Per germline, CDR1 SGHVS and CDR2 FNYEAQ. CDR3 region: CASSLWDGNEQFF. In DNA form, the CDR3 reads TGTGCCAGCAGCCTGTGGGACGGGAATGAGCAGTTCTTC. Filled out from reference TRBV7-6 and TRBJ2-1, the complete variable domain reads GAGVSQSPRYKVTKRGQDVALRCDPISGHVSLYWYRQALGQGPEFLTYFNYEAQQDKSGLPNDRFSAERPEGSISTLTIQRTEQRDSAMYRCASSLWDGNEQFFGPGTRLTVL.

The gene calls are TRBV7-3 and TRBJ2-2; 14 nucleotides align to TRBD2. Trimming at V came to 5 bases and at J to 2 bases, leaving 10 bases not matched to a gene. Germline-derived CDR1 and CDR2 are SGHTA and FQGTGA. The CDR3 covers 19 residues. This chain's CDR3 is CASSTRGLAGGGNTGELFF. CDR3 nucleotides: TGTGCCAGCAGCACCCGAGGACTAGCGGGAGGAGGAAACACCGGGGAGCTGTTTTTT.

The genes are TRBV5-1 and TRBJ2-2; D unresolved. The CDR3 is 15 residues long. Per germline, CDR1 SGHRS and CDR2 YFSETQ. V dropped 2 bases and J dropped 0 bases, with 8 bases sitting between them. The CDR3 region is CASSFLGPNTGELFF. In nucleotides, the CDR3 is TGCGCCAGCAGCTTCTTGGGCCCGAACACCGGGGAGCTGTTTTTT.

The chain carries TRBV5-1 and TRBJ2-3, with D maybe TRBD2 (6 bases). The germline V and J ends were trimmed by 6 bases and 4 bases, with 21 bases remaining between them. This CDR3 is 16 amino acids long. The germline V gene encodes CDR1 SGHRS and CDR2 YFSETQ. In nucleotides, the CDR3 is TGCGCCAGCACCCTACGGGAGCCTGGACTTGCAGATACGCAGTATTTT. Its translation is CASTLREPGLADTQYF.

V is TRBV28 and J is TRBJ2-1; D is unclear. From germline, CDR1 is MDHEN and CDR2 SYDVKM. The CDR3 has 15 residues. Trimming removed 3 bases from V and 0 bases from J, with 9 bases in between. For the CDR3, the DNA is TGTGCCAGCAGTTTCCCCCTGAGCTCCTACAATGAGCAGTTCTTC. Translation: CASSFPLSSYNEQFF. Drawing the rest from reference TRBV28 and TRBJ2-1, the complete variable domain is DVKVTQSSRYLVKRTGEKVFLECVQDMDHENMFWYRQDPGLGLRLIYFSYDVKMKEKGDIPEGYSVSREKKERFSLILESASTNQTSMYLCASSFPLSSYNEQFFGPGTRLTVL.

This clone showed up just once. The V gene is TRBV19, the J gene TRBJ1-4, with D unresolved. The CDR3 contains 12 residues. Germline V gene sequence: CDR1 LNHDA, CDR2 SQIVND (reference sequence). Trimming took off 8 bases at V and 8 bases at J, with 12 bases between the two ends. The CDR3 coding sequence is TGTGCCAGTGGAGGTCGCGGGGAAAAACTGTTTTTT. It translates to CASGGRGEKLFF.

This chain connects TRBV15 to TRBJ2-5; 7 bases align to TRBD1. This CDR3 is built from 13 residues. CDR1 and CDR2 (germline): LNHNV, YYDKDF (reference sequence). The V segment lost 3 bases and the J segment 3 bases; nucleotides outside the gene matches: 1. CDR3 loop: CATSSDREETQYF. Here the CDR3 DNA reads TGTGCCACCAGCAGTGACAGGGAAGAGACCCAGTACTTC.

Of note for this clone: Other DNA sequences in the same sample also yield this CDR3. This sequence joins TRBV28 and TRBJ1-2; 7 nucleotides agree with TRBD1. The germline gives CDR1 MDHEN, CDR2 SYDVKM. V shed 2 bases, J shed 3 bases, and the junction held 3 bases outside the gene matches. The CDR3 contains 14 residues. CDR3 sequence (DNA): TGTGCCAGCAGTTTAGGGACAGAATACTATGGCTACACCTTC. Translating it yields CASSLGTEYYGYTF.